Following are 32 T cell receptor beta chains from one sample sequenced in a study of cytomegalovirus exposure and HLA in healthy donors. With 60 Vbeta and 13 Jbeta primers, the PCR was carried out. Sequencing was performed with immunoSEQ multiplex PCR; in TCRdb, only in-frame clones are kept and a portion is missing. Of more than 85,000 clones in the sample, about 80% are singletons; the top ten hold roughly 8%. The sequencing input was PBMCs. The receptors derive from a man aged 35 to 55 in good health and CMV-seropositive.

This chain connects TRBV29-1 to TRBJ2-2, with D perhaps matching TRBD1 (5 bases). The germline gives CDR1 SQVTM, CDR2 ANQGSEA. The CDR3 runs 12 residues. The ends were cut back, 4 bases at V and 3 bases at J, with 6 bases in the middle. Here the CDR3 reads CSVGRDTGELFF. CDR3 in DNA: TGCAGCGTTGGCAGGGACACCGGGGAGCTGTTTTTT.

J is TRBJ1-1 and V is TRBV7-9, with D possibly TRBD1 on 5 matching bases. Trimming took off 4 bases at V and 4 bases at J, with 13 bases between the two ends. CDR3 size: 14 residues. Germline CDR1 is SEHNR and CDR2 is FQNEAQ (reference sequence). Here the CDR3 DNA reads TGTGCCAGCAGCTGGAGACAGCGGGGCACTGAAGCTTTCTTT. Amino acids: CASSWRQRGTEAFF.

This chain links TRBV28 with TRBJ1-1; tentatively, D is TRBD1 (6 bases). CDR1 and CDR2 (germline): MDHEN, SYDVKM. The CDR3 runs 14 residues. V lost 6 bases and J 3 bases, leaving 14 bases between the germline ends. The CDR3 reads CASSYSGGYTEAFF. DNA for the CDR3: TGTGCCAGCAGCTACTCGGGGGGCTACACTGAAGCTTTCTTT.

Only a few counts were recorded for this clone. This chain connects TRBV6-6 to TRBJ1-3; TRBD1 might be the D (5 bases). Germline V CDR1 and CDR2: MNHNY, SVGAGI (reference sequence). Trimming cost V 7 bases and J 0 bases, with 16 bases left between them. The CDR3 covers 16 residues. CDR3 in amino acids: CASNRGRESSGNTIYF. The CDR3 DNA reads as TGTGCCAGCAACCGGGGGAGGGAGAGCTCTGGAAACACCATATATTTT.

This chain uses TRBV7-9 with TRBJ1-4, with 8 positions matching TRBD1. Germline assignment: CDR1 SEHNR and CDR2 FQNEAQ (reference sequence). J was trimmed by 4 bases and V by 5 bases; bases with no gene match: 12. The CDR3 consists of 17 residues. As DNA, the CDR3 is TGTGCCAGCAGCCCCCGCAGGGGGCTTTTGGGTAATGAAAAACTGTTTTTT. Translated, it gives CASSPRRGLLGNEKLFF. Looking up the rest from reference TRBV7-9 and TRBJ1-4 gives the full variable domain: DTGVSQNPRHKITKRGQNVTFRCDPISEHNRLYWYRQTLGQGPEFLTYFQNEAQLEKSRLLSDRFSAERPKGSFSTLEIQRTEQGDSAMYLCASSPRRGLLGNEKLFFGSGTQLSVL.

The genes are TRBV5-4 and TRBJ2-5, with a weak D call TRBD2 (7 bases). Trimming cost V 0 bases and J 5 bases, with 17 bases left between them. This CDR3 has 16 amino acids. Per germline, CDR1 SGHNT and CDR2 YYREEE (reference sequence). Here the CDR3 DNA reads TGTGCCAGCAGCTTGGAGGGGGGGAGGGCCGGGGAGACCCAGTACTTC. Protein: CASSLEGGRAGETQYF.

Only a few counts were recorded for this clone. This chain connects TRBV29-1 to TRBJ2-4; 8 positions agree with TRBD2. This CDR3 is 13 amino acids long. V dropped 5 bases and J dropped 5; count of bases not matched to a gene: 5. Germline V gives CDR1 SQVTM, CDR2 ANQGSEA. The CDR3 DNA reads as TGCAGCGTTACGGGAGGGGGTGAAAACATTCAGTACTTC. Its translation is CSVTGGGENIQYF.

In this sample, this clone turned up a few times. The CDR3 sequence: CASSESSWSPNYGYTF. CDR3 nucleotides: TGTGCCAGCAGTGAATCAAGCTGGTCCCCCAACTATGGCTACACCTTC. The chain couples TRBV25-1 to TRBJ1-2; D gene uncertain. Germline-derived CDR1 and CDR2 are MGHDK and SYGVNS. The CDR3 has 16 amino acids. V lost 1 base and J 2 bases, leaving 14 bases between the germline ends.

The chain has TRBV10-1 and TRBJ2-3; D remains ambiguous. The CDR3 contains 15 residues. Germline V gives CDR1 WNHNN, CDR2 SYGVQD (reference sequence). V lost 3 bases to trimming and J lost 1 base, with 11 bases between them. CDR3 DNA sequence: TGCGCCAGCAGTGATCGTGGGCAAGGCACAGATACGCAGTATTTT. It specifies CASSDRGQGTDTQYF.

V is TRBV6-5 and J is TRBJ2-3; a weak D match, TRBD1 (6 bases). Germline assignment: CDR1 MNHEY and CDR2 SVGAGI. V lost 8 bases, J lost 1 base, and 16 bases lay in between. The CDR3 is 15 residues long. The DNA for the CDR3 is TGTGCCAGCGCCCTTGGGGGCAGGCGCACAGATACGCAGTATTTT. Protein product: CASALGGRRTDTQYF.

This clone has only a few counts. The CDR3 loop reads CASSTSGTGGYNEQFF. In DNA form, the CDR3 reads TGTGCCAGCTCGACTTCCGGGACAGGGGGCTACAATGAGCAGTTCTTC. This chain connects TRBV18 to TRBJ2-1; TRBD1 matches 11 bases. Unmatched junction bases numbered 7, after V lost 6 bases and J lost 3 bases. Per the germline V gene, CDR1 is KGHSH and CDR2 is LQKENI. This CDR3 has 16 residues. The whole variable domain, remainder taken from reference TRBV18 and TRBJ2-1, is NAGVMQNPRHLVRRRGQEARLRCSPMKGHSHVYWYRQLPEEGLKFMVYLQKENIIDESGMPKERFSAEFPKEGPSILRIQQVVRGDSAAYFCASSTSGTGGYNEQFFGPGTRLTVL.

The V and J genes are TRBV5-1 and TRBJ1-5, with D hard to call. Trimming cost V 2 bases and J 4 bases, with 7 bases left between them. Germline V gives CDR1 SGHRS, CDR2 YFSETQ. This CDR3 comprises 13 residues. The CDR3 DNA reads TGCGCCAGCAGCTTTGGCCCGAATCAGCCCCAGCATTTT. Translation: CASSFGPNQPQHF. Full variable domain (outside the CDR3, taken from reference TRBV5-1 and TRBJ1-5): KAGVTQTPRYLIKTRGQQVTLSCSPISGHRSVSWYQQTPGQGLQFLFEYFSETQRNKGNFPGRFSGRQFSNSRSEMNVSTLELGDSALYLCASSFGPNQPQHFGDGTRLSIL.

The CDR3 region is CASSPPDFQETQYF. CDR3 bases: TGTGCCAGCTCACCACCAGACTTTCAAGAGACCCAGTACTTC. The rearrangement uses TRBV18 and TRBJ2-5, with unresolved D. CDR3 size: 14 residues. V gave up 0 bases and J gave up 2 bases, with 7 bases separating them. Germline CDR1 reads KGHSH; CDR2 reads LQKENI.

Note on this clone: Germline is not matched at one junction end, which may reflect a read error. V usage is TRBV11-3 and J usage is TRBJ2-3; TRBD2 aligns across 11 bases. The length of the CDR3 is 16 residues. Germline CDR1 reads SGHNT; CDR2 reads YENEEA. CDR3 sequence: CASSPGTSGSIDTQYF. In nucleotides, the CDR3 is TGTGCCAGCAGCCCAGGGACTAGCGGCAGCATAGATACGCAGTATTTT.

This rearrangement joins TRBV4-1 to TRBJ1-5, with D perhaps matching TRBD1 (6 bases). Trimming took off 0 bases at V and 7 bases at J, with 13 bases between the two ends. Germline values: CDR1 MGHRA, CDR2 YSYEKL. The CDR3 runs 15 residues. CDR3 protein: CASSQEQTGRQPQHF. The CDR3 DNA is TGCGCCAGCAGCCAAGAACAAACAGGGAGACAGCCCCAGCATTTT.

This chain connects TRBV30 to TRBJ1-5; TRBD1 might be the D (5 bases). Trimming left V 6 bases short and J 1 base short, with 7 bases between. This CDR3 is 12 amino acids long. Germline assignment: CDR1 GTSNPN and CDR2 SVGIG (reference sequence). The CDR3, as DNA: TGTGCCTGCCGACAGAGCAATCAGCCCCAGCATTTT. It yields the protein CACRQSNQPQHF.

This clone occurred a few times. This sequence joins TRBV30 and TRBJ1-5; 9 bases line up with TRBD1. Germline loops: CDR1 GTSNPN, CDR2 SVGIG (reference sequence). V shed 2 bases and J 6 bases; nucleotides not matched to a gene: 2. The CDR3 has 13 residues. CDR3 sequence (DNA): TGTGCCTGGAGTACAGGGGGCGGTCAGCCCCAGCATTTT. The encoded protein is CAWSTGGGQPQHF.

The CDR3 is CASSDSIGANVLTF. In DNA, the CDR3 is TGTGCCAGCAGTGATTCCATTGGGGCCAACGTCCTGACTTTC. V usage is TRBV25-1 and J usage is TRBJ2-6, with no clear D. The CDR3 is made up of 14 amino acids. Germline V lookup: CDR1 MGHDK, CDR2 SYGVNS. V was trimmed by 3 bases and J by 3 bases, leaving 6 bases between them.

CDR3: CASSLGRGLVETQYF. The CDR3 DNA reads as TGTGCCAGCAGCTTAGGGCGGGGGCTAGTAGAGACCCAGTACTTC. This chain joins TRBV7-3 and TRBJ2-5, with a weak D call TRBD2 (7 bases). Germline V gene data show CDR1 as SGHTA and CDR2 as FQGTGA. The CDR3 is made up of 15 amino acids. Trimming removed 2 bases at V and 4 bases at J, with 14 bases between.

The chain employs TRBV6-1 and TRBJ2-7, with 9 positions matching TRBD1. Germline V gene sequence: CDR1 MNHNS, CDR2 SASEGT. V lost 1 base to trimming and J lost 3 bases; unmatched junction nucleotides: 4. This CDR3 has 15 residues. The CDR3 region is CASSEEGQGFYEQYF. The CDR3 coding sequence is TGTGCCAGCAGTGAAGAAGGACAGGGGTTCTACGAGCAGTACTTC.

The chain links TRBV27 to TRBJ2-2, with 7 bases fitting TRBD1. Looked up from germline, CDR1 is MNHEY and CDR2 is SMNVEV (reference sequence). The CDR3 spans 18 residues. Losses at the gene ends were 5 bases for V and 7 bases for J; bases not matched to a gene: 19. The CDR3, as DNA: TGTGCCAGCAGTGCCTCCGGGACAGAGTATTTAATGGGCGGGGAGCTGTTTTTT. Protein: CASSASGTEYLMGGELFF.

This chain connects TRBV19 to TRBJ2-7, with 8 bases matching TRBD2. V was pared by 6 bases and J by 1 base, with 5 bases of the junction left unmatched. CDR3 length: 14 amino acids. Germline CDR1 is LNHDA and CDR2 is SQIVND (reference sequence). The CDR3 reads CASSSGGGSYEQYF. CDR3 coding DNA: TGTGCCAGTAGCTCCGGGGGGGGATCCTACGAGCAGTACTTC. Based on the CDR3 plus reference TRBV19 and TRBJ2-7, the full variable domain is DGGITQSPKYLFRKEGQNVTLSCEQNLNHDAMYWYRQDPGQGLRLIYYSQIVNDFQKGDIAEGYSVSREKKESFPLTVTSAQKNPTAFYLCASSSGGGSYEQYFGPGTRLTVT.

The rearrangement joins TRBV18 to TRBJ2-2; 7 bases align to TRBD2. The CDR3 is made up of 15 amino acids. V lost 3 bases to trimming and J lost 7 bases; unmatched junction nucleotides: 8. The germline V gene has CDR1 KGHSH and CDR2 LQKENI. DNA for the CDR3: TGTGCCAGCTCACCGAGCCGGACTAGTGACGGGGAGCTGTTTTTT. It is translated as CASSPSRTSDGELFF.

This chain connects TRBV5-1 to TRBJ2-7; a possible D gene is TRBD2 (5 bases). The V end was cut by 2 bases, the J end by 5 bases, with 14 bases between. The CDR3 has 14 amino acids. Germline V CDR1 and CDR2: SGHRS, YFSETQ. The CDR3 is CASSFGGRDHEQYF. The CDR3 region has the DNA TGCGCCAGCAGCTTCGGAGGTCGTGACCACGAGCAGTACTTC.

This chain connects TRBV7-2 to TRBJ2-5; D gene ambiguous. CDR3 length: 12 amino acids. Germline V gene lookup returns CDR1 SGHTA and CDR2 FQGNSA. V was clipped by 4 bases and J by 5 bases, with 8 bases between them. CDR3 coding DNA: TGTGCCAGCAGCTCCCCTTCTGAGACCCAGTACTTC. Amino acids: CASSSPSETQYF.

The chain recombines TRBV9 with TRBJ2-2; D is ambiguous. The germline V gene encodes CDR1 SGDLS and CDR2 YYNGEE. The CDR3 has 12 amino acids. The V end was cut by 3 bases, the J end by 3 bases, with 3 bases between. The DNA for the CDR3 is TGTGCCAGCAGCGACTACACCGGGGAGCTGTTTTTT. This translates into CASSDYTGELFF.

This clone was seen once. One end of the junction varies from germline; a read error may be responsible. J is TRBJ2-1 and V is TRBV5-1, with 10 positions matching TRBD2. Looked up from germline, CDR1 is SGHRS and CDR2 is YFSETQ. The CDR3 loop spans 20 amino acids. The CDR3, as DNA: TGCGCCAGGAGCTTGGACCCCCCTAGCGGGGGCCCCCGGGGCTACAATGAGCAGTTCTTC. Its translation is CARSLDPPSGGPRGYNEQFF.

The chain couples TRBV7-6 to TRBJ2-3, with 11 bases lining up with TRBD1. The germline CDR1 and CDR2 sequences are SGHVS and FNYEAQ. This CDR3 has 16 residues. V lost 1 base, J lost 3 bases, and 3 bases stayed unmatched. This CDR3 is CASSLGTGGWTDTQYF. The CDR3 coding sequence is TGTGCCAGCAGCTTAGGGACAGGGGGCTGGACAGATACGCAGTATTTT.

The rearrangement links TRBV4-3 to TRBJ1-4; the D is unclear. V was pared by 0 bases and J by 7 bases, with 12 bases between. Germline loops: CDR1 LGHNA, CDR2 YSLEER. This CDR3 spans 15 amino acids. This CDR3 is CASSQDSGIGEKLFF. CDR3 DNA: TGCGCCAGCAGCCAAGACTCCGGGATTGGTGAAAAACTGTTTTTT.

V is TRBV6-5 and J is TRBJ1-6; TRBD1 is a possible D gene (5 bases). The V end lost 1 base, the J end lost 10 bases, and 14 bases lay between the germline ends. Germline CDR1 and CDR2: MNHEY and SVGAGI. The CDR3 runs 15 residues. The DNA of the CDR3 is TGTGCCAGCAGTTACTGGGGCAGCTTGGAGTCACCCCTCCACTTT. This translates into CASSYWGSLESPLHF.

The J gene is TRBJ2-3, the V gene TRBV7-9, with a weak D call TRBD2 (6 bases). The V end lost 4 bases, the J end lost 2 bases, and 7 bases lay between the germline ends. The CDR3 is made up of 13 amino acids. Per germline, CDR1 SEHNR and CDR2 FQNEAQ (reference sequence). DNA for the CDR3: TGTGCCAGCAGCTCGCGGGACACAGATACGCAGTATTTT. It translates to CASSSRDTDTQYF.

The chain uses TRBV28 and TRBJ1-1; D is possibly TRBD1 (6 bases). The germline V gene encodes CDR1 MDHEN and CDR2 SYDVKM. This CDR3 spans 13 amino acids. V was trimmed by 6 bases and J by 6 bases, leaving 14 bases between them. The DNA for the CDR3 is TGTGCCAGCAGATACAGGGAGGGTTCTGAAGCTTTCTTT. Protein sequence: CASRYREGSEAFF.